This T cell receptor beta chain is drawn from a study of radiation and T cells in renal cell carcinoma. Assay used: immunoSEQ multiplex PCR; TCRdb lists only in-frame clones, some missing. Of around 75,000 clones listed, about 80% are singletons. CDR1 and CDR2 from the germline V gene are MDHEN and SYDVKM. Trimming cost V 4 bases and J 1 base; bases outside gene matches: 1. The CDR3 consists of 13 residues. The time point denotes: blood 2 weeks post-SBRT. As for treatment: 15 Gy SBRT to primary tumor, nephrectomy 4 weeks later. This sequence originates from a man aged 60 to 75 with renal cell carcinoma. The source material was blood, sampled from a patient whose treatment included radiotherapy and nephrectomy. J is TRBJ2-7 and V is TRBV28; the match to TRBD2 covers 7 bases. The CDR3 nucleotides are TGTGCCAGCAGTTGGACTAGTTCCTACGAGCAGTACTTC. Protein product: CASSWTSSYEQYF. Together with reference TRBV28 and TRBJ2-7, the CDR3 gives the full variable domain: DVKVTQSSRYLVKRTGEKVFLECVQDMDHENMFWYRQDPGLGLRLIYFSYDVKMKEKGDIPEGYSVSREKKERFSLILESASTNQTSMYLCASSWTSSYEQYFGPGTRLTVT.